Below are 20 T cell receptor beta chains sequenced from a single sample in a study of blood T cell repertoires in COVID-19. The data were produced by immunoSEQ multiplex PCR, yet TCRdb's version contains in-frame clones alone and is incomplete. The sample lists under 450,000 clones; 81% were seen once. Sequencing was performed on peripheral blood. The receptors originated from a human donor with acute or convalescent COVID-19. The donor label of this sample is uncertain.

This clone was seen a single time. The chain couples TRBV6-5 to TRBJ2-7; 9 nucleotides match TRBD1. Germline CDR1 MNHEY, CDR2 SVGAGI. The CDR3 is 16 amino acids. Trimming took 4 bases from V and 2 from J; bases not matched to a gene: 9. The CDR3 DNA reads TGTGCCAGCAGTTCCGCCGGGACAGGGAAGACCTACGAGCAGTACTTC. It translates to CASSSAGTGKTYEQYF.

The chain joins TRBV12-3 or TRBV12-4 to TRBJ1-2; the D gene is possibly TRBD1 (6 bases). Trimming took off 7 bases at V and 4 bases at J, with 10 bases between the two ends. This CDR3 has 12 amino acids. CDR3: CASNGDTYGYTF. The CDR3, as DNA: TGTGCCAGCAACGGGGACACCTATGGCTACACCTTC.

As regards this clone: One end of the junction does not line up with germline, which may come from a read error. This chain uses TRBV4-1 with TRBJ1-5; TRBD1 agrees at 7 bases. This CDR3 contains 17 residues. The germline V gene encodes CDR1 MGHRA and CDR2 YSYEKL. CDR3 loop: CVSSQYLTGDSNQPQHF. CDR3 bases: TGCGTCAGCAGCCAGTACCTTACAGGGGACTCTAATCAGCCCCAGCATTTT.

V usage is TRBV5-5 and J usage is TRBJ1-6; 7 positions agree with TRBD1. The CDR3 length is 16 residues. After removal of 4 bases from V and 9 bases from J, the junction contained 13 bases not matched to a gene. Germline V gives CDR1 SGHKS, CDR2 YYEKEE (reference sequence). This chain's CDR3 is CASSHIQGGPGSPLHF. The CDR3 nucleotides are TGTGCCAGCAGCCATATTCAGGGGGGACCGGGTTCACCCCTCCACTTT.

This clone was detected only a few times. The V and J genes are TRBV6-1 and TRBJ2-7; 7 bases agree with TRBD2. Germline V CDR1 and CDR2: MNHNS, SASEGT. Germline trimming cut 3 bases from V and 3 bases from J; bases unmatched to any gene: 2. CDR3 length: 13 residues. The CDR3 protein is CASSEGGNYEQYF. CDR3 sequence (DNA): TGTGCCAGCAGTGAGGGAGGGAACTACGAGCAGTACTTC.

The chain joins TRBV6-6 to TRBJ1-1, with TRBD1 matching 7 bases. J lost 5 bases, V lost 2 bases, and 5 bases had no gene match. In germline, CDR1 is MNHNY, CDR2 SVGAGI (reference sequence). The CDR3 consists of 14 residues. CDR3 in DNA: TGTGCCAGCAGTTACGGGGACAGTGAGACTGAAGCTTTCTTT. This gives the protein CASSYGDSETEAFF.

This rearrangement joins TRBV4-1 to TRBJ2-1; 10 nucleotides match TRBD2. Germline V CDR1 and CDR2: MGHRA, YSYEKL. There are 17 residues in the CDR3. Trimming took 8 bases from V and 2 from J; bases not matched to a gene: 12. CDR3 region: CASRNPSGGEAYNEQFF. Written as DNA, the CDR3 is TGCGCCAGCCGTAACCCTAGCGGGGGAGAGGCCTACAATGAGCAGTTCTTC.

The rearrangement links TRBV5-1 to TRBJ2-5, with 8 bases matching TRBD2. The CDR3 has 19 residues. CDR1 and CDR2 from the germline V gene are SGHRS and YFSETQ. J gave up 0 bases and V 0 bases, and 13 bases lay outside the gene matches. The CDR3 coding sequence is TGCGCCAGCAGCTTGGAAAGCGGGCGGGGGGCGCAGAACCAAGAGACCCAGTACTTC. It encodes CASSLESGRGAQNQETQYF.

This rearrangement joins TRBV19 to TRBJ1-1; perhaps TRBD1 as D (5 bases). The CDR3 is made up of 15 amino acids. Trimming cost V 3 bases and J 1 base, with 12 bases left between them. Per germline, CDR1 LNHDA and CDR2 SQIVND (reference sequence). DNA for the CDR3: TGTGCCAGTAGTATCGAGGGACTGGGGAACACTGAAGCTTTCTTT. Its protein is CASSIEGLGNTEAFF.

The V call is TRBV2, the J call TRBJ2-5; 7 bases are a match to TRBD1. This CDR3 contains 14 residues. Germline CDR1 is SNHLY and CDR2 is FYNNEI. Trimming cost V 8 bases and J 2 bases; bases outside gene matches: 8. The CDR3 reads CASCRDSLQETQYF. DNA for the CDR3: TGTGCCAGCTGCCGGGACAGCCTGCAAGAGACCCAGTACTTC.

This rearrangement joins TRBV5-1 to TRBJ2-1, with 7 bases identical to TRBD1. CDR3 length: 17 residues. V was pared by 0 bases and J by 0 bases, with 6 bases of the junction left unmatched. Germline CDR1 SGHRS, CDR2 YFSETQ. The DNA for the CDR3 is TGCGCCAGCAGCTTGGCCTGGTCAGGGGGCTCCTACAATGAGCAGTTCTTC. Residues: CASSLAWSGGSYNEQFF.

The J gene is TRBJ2-1, the V gene TRBV27; 9 nucleotides agree with TRBD1. The CDR3 runs to 14 residues. Trimming at V came to 5 bases and at J to 9 bases, leaving 8 bases not matched to a gene. Germline V gene lookup returns CDR1 MNHEY and CDR2 SMNVEV (reference sequence). This CDR3 is CASSGTGSLVEQFF. The CDR3 bases are TGTGCCAGCAGTGGGACAGGGAGCTTGGTTGAGCAGTTCTTC.

The table lists this clone with a few counts. The chain combines TRBV12-3 or TRBV12-4 with TRBJ1-2; D not resolved. This CDR3 spans 11 amino acids. Trimming stripped 4 bases from V and 7 bases from J, with 7 bases between. In DNA form, the CDR3 reads TGTGCCAGCAGTTCAGAGCGTGGCTACACCTTC. As protein: CASSSERGYTF.

This clone has just one count. V usage is TRBV5-5 and J usage is TRBJ2-1; D is perhaps TRBD2 (6 bases). CDR1 is SGHKS, CDR2 YYEKEE, per germline (reference sequence). V was pared by 1 base and J by 0 bases, with 17 bases between. CDR3 size: 18 residues. The CDR3 is CASSLQGTLTSSYNEQFF. The CDR3 coding sequence is TGTGCCAGCAGCTTGCAAGGGACTTTAACCAGCTCCTACAATGAGCAGTTCTTC.

About this clone itself: The identical CDR3 is also encoded by other nucleotide sequences in the sample. The chain couples TRBV11-2 to TRBJ2-1, with 8 bases fitting TRBD2. CDR3 length: 15 amino acids. Germline V lookup: CDR1 SGHAT, CDR2 FQNNGV. V was pared by 3 bases and J by 2 bases, with 3 bases of the junction left unmatched. The CDR3 here is CASSLGSGTYNEQFF. The CDR3, as DNA: TGTGCCAGCAGCTTGGGTAGCGGGACCTACAATGAGCAGTTCTTC.

The V and J genes are TRBV30 and TRBJ1-6; D perhaps matches TRBD1 (5 bases). CDR1 and CDR2 (germline): GTSNPN, SVGIG (reference sequence). The CDR3 extends over 18 amino acids. V lost 0 bases to trimming and J lost 4 bases, with 19 bases between them. The CDR3 sequence: CAWSVRGPQRRYNSPLHF. DNA for the CDR3: TGTGCCTGGAGTGTAAGGGGCCCCCAGCGTAGATATAATTCACCCCTCCACTTT.

This chain joins TRBV19 and TRBJ2-7, with a possible D match to TRBD1 (5 bases). Trimming removed 5 bases from V and 2 bases from J, with 25 bases in between. The germline V gene has CDR1 LNHDA and CDR2 SQIVND (reference sequence). There are 18 residues in the CDR3. The CDR3 sequence is CASSQMGPGHSPPYEQYF. The CDR3 coding sequence is TGTGCCAGTAGTCAAATGGGGCCCGGACACTCACCCCCCTACGAGCAGTACTTC. The full variable domain, its missing parts supplied by reference TRBV19 and TRBJ2-7, is DGGITQSPKYLFRKEGQNVTLSCEQNLNHDAMYWYRQDPGQGLRLIYYSQIVNDFQKGDIAEGYSVSREKKESFPLTVTSAQKNPTAFYLCASSQMGPGHSPPYEQYFGPGTRLTVT.

This clone occurred a few times. The rearrangement joins TRBV11-2 to TRBJ2-2; D gene ambiguous. Trimming took 5 bases from V and 2 from J, leaving 6 bases between them. Looked up from germline, CDR1 is SGHAT and CDR2 is FQNNGV. This CDR3 has 13 amino acids. In DNA form, the CDR3 reads TGTGCCAGCAGCCCCAGTAACACCGGGGAGCTGTTTTTT. Its protein product is CASSPSNTGELFF.

The chain joins TRBV5-1 to TRBJ2-2, with 7 bases lining up with TRBD1. Germline CDR1 reads SGHRS; CDR2 reads YFSETQ. The CDR3 sequence is 13 residues long. With V trimmed by 4 bases and J by 3 bases, 0 bases remained unmatched. The CDR3 sequence: CASSTGDTGELFF. Written as DNA, the CDR3 is TGCGCCAGCAGCACAGGGGACACCGGGGAGCTGTTTTTT.

This sequence joins TRBV7-8 and TRBJ1-2; 8 bases align to TRBD1. The CDR3 totals 15 residues. V was clipped by 5 bases and J by 8 bases; unmatched bases: 13. Germline lookup yields CDR1 SGHVS and CDR2 FQNEAQ. The CDR3 loop reads CASSATQGAGIGYTF. The CDR3 DNA follows: TGTGCCAGCAGCGCGACCCAGGGGGCGGGTATCGGCTACACCTTC.